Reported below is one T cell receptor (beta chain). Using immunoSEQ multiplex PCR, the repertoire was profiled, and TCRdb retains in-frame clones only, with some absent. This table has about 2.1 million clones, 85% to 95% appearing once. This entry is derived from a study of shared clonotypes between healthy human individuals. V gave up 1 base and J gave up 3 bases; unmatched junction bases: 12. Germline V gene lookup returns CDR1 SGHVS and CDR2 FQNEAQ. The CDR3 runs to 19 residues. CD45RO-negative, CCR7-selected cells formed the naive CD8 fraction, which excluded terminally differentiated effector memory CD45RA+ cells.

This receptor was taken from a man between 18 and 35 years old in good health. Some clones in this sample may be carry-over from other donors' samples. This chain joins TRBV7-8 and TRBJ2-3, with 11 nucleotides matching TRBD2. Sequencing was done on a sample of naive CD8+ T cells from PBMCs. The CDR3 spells CASSLEWVSGRAGTDTQYF. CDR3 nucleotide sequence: TGTGCCAGCAGCTTAGAGTGGGTTAGCGGGAGGGCCGGGACAGATACGCAGTATTTT.